The present TCR beta chain was sequenced within a study of human T cells and chemical hapten exposure. This clonotype appeared many times. Extraction of total RNA was performed on unfractionated whole blood. TCRdb fed the 5' RACE reads into MiXCR, producing one record per CDR3 protein. The top ten clones hold over 2% of a sample with approximately 81,000 distinct CDR3 sequences, less than 9.5% of them seen once. V lost 1 base and J lost 8, with 18 bases in between. CDR1 is LNHDA and CDR2 is SQIVND in the germline V gene (reference sequence). This CDR3 comprises 16 residues. This sequence joins TRBV19 and TRBJ2-1; a weak D match, TRBD2 (5 bases). This clonotype was sampled from a male donor in good health. In DNA, the CDR3 is TGTGCCAGTAGTATAGCGGCGGGTACAGCTTTCCATGAGCAGTTCTTC. Residues: CASSIAAGTAFHEQFF.